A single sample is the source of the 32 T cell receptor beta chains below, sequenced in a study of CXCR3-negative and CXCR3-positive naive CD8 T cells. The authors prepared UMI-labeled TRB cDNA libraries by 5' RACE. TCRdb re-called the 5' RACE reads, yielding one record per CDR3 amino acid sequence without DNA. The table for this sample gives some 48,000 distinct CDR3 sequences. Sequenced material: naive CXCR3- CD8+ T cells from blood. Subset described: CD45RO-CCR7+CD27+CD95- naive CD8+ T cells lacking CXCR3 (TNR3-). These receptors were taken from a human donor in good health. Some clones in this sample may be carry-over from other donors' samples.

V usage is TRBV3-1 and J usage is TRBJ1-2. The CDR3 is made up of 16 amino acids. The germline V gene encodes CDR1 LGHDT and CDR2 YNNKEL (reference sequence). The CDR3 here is CASSQGLPGAFYGYTF.

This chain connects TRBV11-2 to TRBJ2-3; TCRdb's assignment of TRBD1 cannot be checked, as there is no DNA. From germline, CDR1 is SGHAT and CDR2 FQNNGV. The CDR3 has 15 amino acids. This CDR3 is CASSAGQVGPDTQYF.

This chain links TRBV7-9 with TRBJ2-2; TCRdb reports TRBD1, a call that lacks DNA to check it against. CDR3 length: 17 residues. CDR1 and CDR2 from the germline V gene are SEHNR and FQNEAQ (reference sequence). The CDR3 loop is CASSLQGERSNTGELFF.

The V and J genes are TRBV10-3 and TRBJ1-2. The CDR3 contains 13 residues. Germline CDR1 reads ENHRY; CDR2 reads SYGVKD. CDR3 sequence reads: CAISETPPDGYTF.

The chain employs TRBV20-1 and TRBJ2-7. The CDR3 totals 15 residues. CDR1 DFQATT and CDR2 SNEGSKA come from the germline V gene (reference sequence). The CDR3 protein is CSARDPSGSSYEQYF.

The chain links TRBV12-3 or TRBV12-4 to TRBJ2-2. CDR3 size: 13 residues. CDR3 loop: CASTTGNTGELFF.

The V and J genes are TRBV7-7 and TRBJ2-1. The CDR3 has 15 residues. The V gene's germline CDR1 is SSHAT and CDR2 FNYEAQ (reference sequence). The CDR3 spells CASSPSGNSYNEQFF.

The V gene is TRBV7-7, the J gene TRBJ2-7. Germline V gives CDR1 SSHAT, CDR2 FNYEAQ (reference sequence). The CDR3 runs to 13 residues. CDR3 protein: CASSPDFGDEQYF.

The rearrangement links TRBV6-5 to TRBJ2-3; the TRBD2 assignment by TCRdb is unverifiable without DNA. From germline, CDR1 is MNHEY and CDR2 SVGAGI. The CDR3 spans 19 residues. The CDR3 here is CASRGQPTSGGTSTDTQYF.

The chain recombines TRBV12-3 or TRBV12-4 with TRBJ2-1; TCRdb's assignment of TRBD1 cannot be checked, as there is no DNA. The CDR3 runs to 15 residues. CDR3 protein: CASSLGAGNFNEQFF.

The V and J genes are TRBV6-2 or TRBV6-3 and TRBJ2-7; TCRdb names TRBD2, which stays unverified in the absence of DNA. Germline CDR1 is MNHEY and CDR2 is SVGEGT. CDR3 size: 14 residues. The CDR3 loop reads CASSYSRGRYEQYF.

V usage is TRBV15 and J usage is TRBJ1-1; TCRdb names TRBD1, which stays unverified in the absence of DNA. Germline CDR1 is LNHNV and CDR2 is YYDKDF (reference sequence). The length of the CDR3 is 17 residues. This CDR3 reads CATSSTGQGFFNTEAFF.

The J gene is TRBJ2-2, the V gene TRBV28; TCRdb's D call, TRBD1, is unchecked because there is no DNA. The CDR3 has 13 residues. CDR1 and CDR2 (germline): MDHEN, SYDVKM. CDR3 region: CASELEGTGELFF.

The chain's CDR3 is CSAETSGGANEQFF. The V call is TRBV29-1, the J call TRBJ2-1; TCRdb returns TRBD2, unconfirmable since there is no DNA. This CDR3 has 14 amino acids. Germline values: CDR1 SQVTM, CDR2 ANQGSEA.

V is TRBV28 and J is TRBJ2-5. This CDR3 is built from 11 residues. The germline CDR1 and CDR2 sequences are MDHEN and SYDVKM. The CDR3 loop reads CASSAGVLQYF.

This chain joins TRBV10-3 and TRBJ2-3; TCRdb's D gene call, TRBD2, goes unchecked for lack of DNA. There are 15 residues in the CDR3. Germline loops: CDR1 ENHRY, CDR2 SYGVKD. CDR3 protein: CAISETSGNTDTQYF.

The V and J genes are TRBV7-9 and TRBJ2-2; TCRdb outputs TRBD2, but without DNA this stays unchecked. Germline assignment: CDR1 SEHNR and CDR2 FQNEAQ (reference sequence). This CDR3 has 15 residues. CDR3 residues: CASSLIAGNTGELFF.

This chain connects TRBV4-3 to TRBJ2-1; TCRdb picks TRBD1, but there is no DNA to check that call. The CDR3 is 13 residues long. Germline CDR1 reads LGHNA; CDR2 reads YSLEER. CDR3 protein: CASSQLPGGEQFF.

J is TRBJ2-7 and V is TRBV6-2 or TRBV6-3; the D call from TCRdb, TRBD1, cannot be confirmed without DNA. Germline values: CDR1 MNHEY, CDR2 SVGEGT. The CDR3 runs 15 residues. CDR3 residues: CASRRDRVAVDEQYF.

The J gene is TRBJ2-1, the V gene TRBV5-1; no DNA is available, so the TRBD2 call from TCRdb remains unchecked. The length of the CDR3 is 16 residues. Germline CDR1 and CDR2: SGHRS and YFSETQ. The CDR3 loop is CASSLGVRERHNEQFF.

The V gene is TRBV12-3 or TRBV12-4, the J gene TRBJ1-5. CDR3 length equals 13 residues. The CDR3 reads CASSLNTHQPQHF.

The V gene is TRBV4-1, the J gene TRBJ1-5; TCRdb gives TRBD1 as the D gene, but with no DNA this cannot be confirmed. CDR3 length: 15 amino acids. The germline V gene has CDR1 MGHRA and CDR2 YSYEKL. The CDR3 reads CASSQGDRINQPQHF.

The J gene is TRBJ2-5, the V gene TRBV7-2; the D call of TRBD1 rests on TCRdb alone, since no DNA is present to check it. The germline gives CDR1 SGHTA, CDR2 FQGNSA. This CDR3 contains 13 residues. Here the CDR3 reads CASSLDSQETQYF.

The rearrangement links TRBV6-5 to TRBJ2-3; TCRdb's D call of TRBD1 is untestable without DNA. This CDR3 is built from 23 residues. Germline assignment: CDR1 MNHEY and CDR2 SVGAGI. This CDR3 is CASSPNPFHMEGAIEAHTDTQHF.

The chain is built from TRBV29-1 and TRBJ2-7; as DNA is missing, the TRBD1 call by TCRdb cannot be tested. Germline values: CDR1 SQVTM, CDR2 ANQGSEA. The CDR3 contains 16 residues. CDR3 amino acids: CSVESMAGGPLNEQYF.

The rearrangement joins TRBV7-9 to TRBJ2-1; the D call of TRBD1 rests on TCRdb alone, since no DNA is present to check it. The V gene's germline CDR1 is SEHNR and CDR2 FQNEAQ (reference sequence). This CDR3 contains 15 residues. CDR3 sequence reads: CASSLGTGWDNEQFF.

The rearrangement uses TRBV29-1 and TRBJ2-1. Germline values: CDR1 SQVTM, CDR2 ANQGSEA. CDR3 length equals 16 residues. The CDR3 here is CSVEDPGRSSYNEQFF.

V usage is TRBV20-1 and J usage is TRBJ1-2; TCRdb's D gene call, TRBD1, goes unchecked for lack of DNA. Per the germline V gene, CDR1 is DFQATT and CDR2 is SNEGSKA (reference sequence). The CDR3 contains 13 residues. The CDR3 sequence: CSAIHDRDYGYTF.

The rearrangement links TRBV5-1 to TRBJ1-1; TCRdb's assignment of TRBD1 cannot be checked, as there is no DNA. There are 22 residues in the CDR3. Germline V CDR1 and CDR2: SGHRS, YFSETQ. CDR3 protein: CASSSTTVVGWQGIRMNTEAFF.

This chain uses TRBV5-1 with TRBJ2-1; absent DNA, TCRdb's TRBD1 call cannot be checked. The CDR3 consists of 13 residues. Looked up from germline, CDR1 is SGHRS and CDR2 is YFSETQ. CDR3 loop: CASSTHPGAEQFF.

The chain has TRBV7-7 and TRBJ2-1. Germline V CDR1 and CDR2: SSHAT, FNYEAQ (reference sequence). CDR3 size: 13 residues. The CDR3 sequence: CASSPNPYNEQFF.

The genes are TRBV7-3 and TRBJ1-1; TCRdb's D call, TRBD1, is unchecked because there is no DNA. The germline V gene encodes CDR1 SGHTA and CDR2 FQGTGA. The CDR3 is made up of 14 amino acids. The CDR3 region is CASSLAGGNAEAFF.